This T cell receptor beta chain is drawn from a study of T and B cells in COVID-19 patients. From blood, about 240-550 ng of genomic DNA served as TRB template. TRB rearrangements were amplified by multiplex PCR with BIOMED2 TRB-A/B primers. TCRdb recomputed calls from the multiplex PCR reads with MiXCR, one row per CDR3 protein. Of over 10,000 distinct CDR3 sequences listed, roughly 25% are singletons. This CDR3 is 14 amino acids long. CDR1 MNHEY and CDR2 SVGEGT come from the germline V gene. V was cut by 2 bases and J by 7 bases, with 11 bases left in between. This clonotype is categorized as medium-sized.

Sequenced sample: blood. This chain links TRBV6-2 or TRBV6-3 with TRBJ2-2, with D perhaps given as TRBD1 or TRBD2 (5 bases each). The TCR comes from a human donor who had recovered from COVID-19. The CDR3, as DNA: TGTGCCAGCAGTTACGGGGACGATCACGGGGAGCTGTTTTTT. Protein product: CASSYGDDHGELFF.